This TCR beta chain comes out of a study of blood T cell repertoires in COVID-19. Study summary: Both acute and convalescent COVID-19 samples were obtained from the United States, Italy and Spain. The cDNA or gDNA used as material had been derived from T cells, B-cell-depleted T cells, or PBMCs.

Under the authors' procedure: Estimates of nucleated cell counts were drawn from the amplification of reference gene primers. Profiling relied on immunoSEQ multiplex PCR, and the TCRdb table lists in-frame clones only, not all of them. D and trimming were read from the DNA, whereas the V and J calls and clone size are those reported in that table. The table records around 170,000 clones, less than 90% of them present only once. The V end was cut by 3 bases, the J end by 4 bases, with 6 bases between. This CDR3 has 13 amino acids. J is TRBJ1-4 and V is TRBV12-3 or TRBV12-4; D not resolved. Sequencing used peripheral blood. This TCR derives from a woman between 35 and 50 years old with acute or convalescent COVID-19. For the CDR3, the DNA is TGTGCCAGCAGTTTGTCCGTTAATGAAAAACTGTTTTTT. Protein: CASSLSVNEKLFF.